A single sample is the source of the 6 T cell receptor beta chains below, sequenced in a study of shared clonotypes between healthy human individuals. The method was immunoSEQ multiplex PCR; TCRdb's version includes in-frame clones alone and lacks a portion of them. The repertoire has fewer than 600,000 clones, 70% to 80% of them found once; the top ten carry approximately 12%. Sequences were obtained from PBMCs. These receptors came from a woman aged 40 to 55 in good health. Some clones in this sample may be carry-over from other donors' samples.

The rearrangement joins TRBV4-1 to TRBJ1-3; 12 bases agree with TRBD1. Germline V gene lookup returns CDR1 MGHRA and CDR2 YSYEKL. The length of the CDR3 is 19 residues. V dropped 1 base and J dropped 5; count of bases not matched to a gene: 12. The CDR3 is CASSQVVQAGQGARNTIYF. Written as DNA, the CDR3 is TGCGCCAGCAGCCAAGTGGTTCAGGCGGGACAGGGGGCGAGAAACACCATATATTTT.

This clone was counted only a few times. One junction end disagrees with the germline gene, perhaps due to a read error. This chain connects TRBV29-1 to TRBJ2-3; 11 nucleotides agree with TRBD1. The CDR3 is 16 residues long. Germline V lookup: CDR1 SQVTM, CDR2 ANQGSEA. The CDR3 spells CSVEGDRGTRADTQYF. DNA for the CDR3: TGCAGCGTAGAAGGGGACAGGGGGACGCGAGCAGATACGCAGTATTTT.

In the case of this clone: A read error may explain this, as a much larger clone is one base away. This chain links TRBV19 with TRBJ2-1; unclear D gene. The length of the CDR3 is 17 residues. The germline CDR1 and CDR2 sequences are LNHDA and SQIVND (reference sequence). As DNA, the CDR3 is TGTGCCAGTAGTATTAGCCCAGGCGTGGTCTCCTACAATGGGCAGTTCTTC. Translated: CASSISPGVVSYNGQFF. Full variable domain (rest looked up from reference TRBV19 and TRBJ2-1): DGGITQSPKYLFRKEGQNVTLSCEQNLNHDAMYWYRQDPGQGLRLIYYSQIVNDFQKGDIAEGYSVSREKKESFPLTVTSAQKNPTAFYLCASSISPGVVSYNGQFFGPGTRLTVL.

The chain uses TRBV28 and TRBJ2-1; the D call may be TRBD1 or TRBD2 (5 bases each). The CDR3 covers 15 residues. Trimming removed 8 bases from V and 0 bases from J, with 14 bases in between. Germline assignment: CDR1 MDHEN and CDR2 SYDVKM. This CDR3 reads CASSTGGASYNEQFF. The CDR3 region has the DNA TGTGCCAGCTCTACAGGAGGCGCCTCCTACAATGAGCAGTTCTTC.

The chain couples TRBV19 to TRBJ1-4; 9 bases align to TRBD1. Germline trimming cut 6 bases from V and 2 bases from J; bases unmatched to any gene: 4. Germline assignment: CDR1 LNHDA and CDR2 SQIVND (reference sequence). This CDR3 region has 15 residues. CDR3 region: CASSRQGVTNEKLFF. The CDR3 DNA sequence: TGTGCCAGTAGCCGACAGGGGGTTACTAATGAAAAACTGTTTTTT.

The chain uses TRBV30 and TRBJ1-6, with 7 bases identical to TRBD1. V lost 8 bases to trimming and J lost 7 bases; unmatched junction nucleotides: 8. CDR1 and CDR2 (germline): GTSNPN, SVGIG (reference sequence). This CDR3 spans 13 amino acids. The CDR3 DNA sequence: TGTGCCCAAGCCGGGACAGTAAATTCACCCCTCCACTTT. It specifies CAQAGTVNSPLHF. Full variable domain (rest looked up from reference TRBV30 and TRBJ1-6): SQTIHQWPATLVQPVGSPLSLECTVEGTSNPNLYWYRQAAGRGLQLLFYSVGIGQISSEVPQNLSASRPQDRQFILSSKKLLLSDSGFYLCAQAGTVNSPLHFGNGTRLTVT.